This TCR beta chain came from a study of Graves' ophthalmopathy and Graves' hyperthyroidism. Diagnostic conclusions were grounded in clinical symptoms, serum thyroxine, TRAb, thyroid ultrasound and orbital computed tomography. Investigators amplified TCR beta CDR3 regions from RNA transcripts. An opening RT-PCR round employed HTBI primers and preceded a second-round multiplex PCR. TCRdb independently ran MiXCR on the multiplex PCR reads; one entry per CDR3 protein. The repertoire holds some 390,000 distinct CDR3 sequences, 18% seen once, with roughly 1.4% in the top ten. CDR3 size: 12 residues. V was pared by 3 bases and J by 5 bases, with 8 bases between. The V gene's germline CDR1 is WSHSY and CDR2 SAAADI.

The chain is built from TRBV10-2 and TRBJ2-7, with D possibly matching TRBD1 (6 bases). The sequencing input was peripheral blood. The sequence was obtained from a woman between 18 and 30 years old with Graves' ophthalmopathy. The CDR3 is CASSDRGHEQYF. The CDR3 DNA sequence: TGCGCCAGCAGTGACAGGGGTCACGAGCAGTACTTC.